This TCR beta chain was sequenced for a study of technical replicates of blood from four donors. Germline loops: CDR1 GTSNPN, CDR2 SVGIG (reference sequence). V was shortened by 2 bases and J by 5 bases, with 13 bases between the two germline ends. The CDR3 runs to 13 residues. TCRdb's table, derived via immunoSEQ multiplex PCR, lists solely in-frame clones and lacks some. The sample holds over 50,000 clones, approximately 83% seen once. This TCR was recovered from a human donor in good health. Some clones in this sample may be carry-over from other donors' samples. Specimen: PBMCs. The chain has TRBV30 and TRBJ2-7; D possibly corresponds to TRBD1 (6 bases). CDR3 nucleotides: TGTGCCTGGAGTAAGGGGGATAAGGACGAGCAGTACTTC. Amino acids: CAWSKGDKDEQYF.